What follows are 22 T cell receptor beta chains derived from one specimen sequenced in a study of blood T cell repertoires in COVID-19. Libraries were prepared by immunoSEQ multiplex PCR; TCRdb keeps only in-frame clonotypes and omits some of them. This table holds a few hundred thousand clones, 85% found once. Sequenced material: peripheral blood. All receptors derive from a woman aged 18-29 years with acute or convalescent COVID-19.

CDR3 residues: CSVEWGDGTEAFF. The CDR3 DNA reads as TGCAGCGTTGAATGGGGGGACGGCACTGAAGCTTTCTTT. The chain carries TRBV29-1 and TRBJ1-1; maybe TRBD1 (5 bases). Trimming cost V 2 bases and J 4 bases, with 11 bases left between them. CDR3 length: 13 residues. CDR1 SQVTM and CDR2 ANQGSEA come from the germline V gene. The whole variable domain, filled in from reference TRBV29-1 and TRBJ1-1, reads SAVISQKPSRDICQRGTSLTIQCQVDSQVTMMFWYRQQPGQSLTLIATANQGSEATYESGFVIDKFPISRPNLTFSTLTVSNMSPEDSSIYLCSVEWGDGTEAFFGQGTRLTVV.

This clone was seen only a few times. V usage is TRBV10-3 and J usage is TRBJ1-3; possibly TRBD1 for D (6 bases). Germline assignment: CDR1 ENHRY and CDR2 SYGVKD. V was cut by 8 bases and J by 2 bases, with 10 bases left in between. This CDR3 has 13 residues. The CDR3 is CAIATGTGNTIYF. Written as DNA, the CDR3 is TGTGCCATCGCAACAGGGACTGGAAACACCATATATTTT.

The genes are TRBV27 and TRBJ1-1, with D possibly TRBD1 on 6 matching bases. Between the trimmed V and J ends, which lost 6 bases and 0 bases, there was a span of 11 bases. CDR1 MNHEY and CDR2 SMNVEV come from the germline V gene (reference sequence). There are 14 residues in the CDR3. The CDR3 region has the DNA TGTGCCAGCAGGTCCCAGGGGTTGAACACTGAAGCTTTCTTT. The encoded protein is CASRSQGLNTEAFF.

The chain couples TRBV29-1 to TRBJ1-1; 7 bases are shared with TRBD1. Germline V CDR1 and CDR2: SQVTM, ANQGSEA. This CDR3 is 14 amino acids long. The V gene end was trimmed by 2 bases and the J gene end by 2 bases; junction bases not matched to a gene: 5. The CDR3 region has the DNA TGCAGCGTTGAACCCCGACAGGGCAACACTGAAGCTTTCTTT. Amino acid sequence: CSVEPRQGNTEAFF. Looking up the rest from reference TRBV29-1 and TRBJ1-1 gives the full variable domain: SAVISQKPSRDICQRGTSLTIQCQVDSQVTMMFWYRQQPGQSLTLIATANQGSEATYESGFVIDKFPISRPNLTFSTLTVSNMSPEDSSIYLCSVEPRQGNTEAFFGQGTRLTVV.

The chain uses TRBV2 and TRBJ1-2; maybe TRBD1 (5 bases). The CDR3 is 15 amino acids. CDR1 and CDR2 from the germline V gene are SNHLY and FYNNEI. The V end was cut by 2 bases, the J end by 3 bases, with 13 bases between. The CDR3 DNA reads as TGTGCCAGCAGTGAAACACAGGAGACTCACTATGGCTACACCTTC. As protein: CASSETQETHYGYTF.

This chain connects TRBV6-1 to TRBJ2-6, with a tentative D call TRBD2 (5 bases). The CDR3 covers 15 residues. V was shortened by 2 bases and J by 4 bases, with 9 bases between the two germline ends. In germline, CDR1 is MNHNS, CDR2 SASEGT. This CDR3 reads CASSEMEDGANVLTF. CDR3 nucleotides: TGTGCCAGCAGTGAAATGGAGGACGGGGCCAACGTCCTGACTTTC.

The chain links TRBV7-8 to TRBJ1-1; D is unresolved. The CDR3 covers 14 residues. CDR1 is SGHVS and CDR2 is FQNEAQ in the germline V gene. V was shortened by 1 base and J by 2 bases, with 8 bases between the two germline ends. This chain's CDR3 is CASSLDPINTEAFF. CDR3 sequence (DNA): TGTGCCAGCAGCTTAGACCCTATTAACACTGAAGCTTTCTTT.

This rearrangement joins TRBV5-1 to TRBJ2-1; a possible D gene is TRBD2 (6 bases). The CDR3 is 14 amino acids. With 3 bases removed from V and 3 bases from J, the gap between germline ends came to 10 bases. The germline gives CDR1 SGHRS, CDR2 YFSETQ. For the CDR3, the DNA is TGCGCCAGCAGCTCCTCTAGCGACTACAATGAGCAGTTCTTC. It encodes CASSSSSDYNEQFF. Using reference TRBV5-1 and TRBJ2-1 for the parts outside the CDR3, the full variable domain is KAGVTQTPRYLIKTRGQQVTLSCSPISGHRSVSWYQQTPGQGLQFLFEYFSETQRNKGNFPGRFSGRQFSNSRSEMNVSTLELGDSALYLCASSSSSDYNEQFFGPGTRLTVL.

CDR3 sequence reads: CASSLRGLYTEAFF. DNA of the CDR3: TGTGCCAGCAGCCTCCGGGGTTTGTACACTGAAGCTTTCTTT. The chain uses TRBV5-4 and TRBJ1-1, with unresolved D. V was clipped by 4 bases and J by 3 bases, with 13 bases between them. Germline assignment: CDR1 SGHNT and CDR2 YYREEE (reference sequence). The CDR3 has 14 residues.

The chain couples TRBV9 to TRBJ1-1; no definite D call. CDR1 and CDR2 (germline): SGDLS, YYNGEE. V was cut by 3 bases and J by 1 base, with 7 bases left in between. The CDR3 has 13 residues. CDR3 sequence reads: CASSASRNTEAFF. The DNA of the CDR3 is TGTGCCAGCAGCGCAAGTAGGAACACTGAAGCTTTCTTT.

The chain carries TRBV12-5 and TRBJ2-3, with 11 nucleotides matching TRBD2. Germline trimming cut 4 bases from V and 0 bases from J; bases unmatched to any gene: 6. CDR1 is LGHNT, CDR2 FRNRAP, per germline. The CDR3 length is 17 residues. The CDR3 loop is CASGWGGLADSTDTQYF. The CDR3 nucleotides are TGTGCTAGTGGTTGGGGGGGACTAGCGGATAGCACAGATACGCAGTATTTT.

This clone appeared a single time. The V call is TRBV28, the J call TRBJ2-1, with TRBD2 identical over 11 bases. V shed 5 bases, J shed 9 bases, and the junction held 6 bases outside the gene matches. This CDR3 contains 14 residues. The V gene's germline CDR1 is MDHEN and CDR2 SYDVKM. CDR3: CASSTPGLAVEQFF. The CDR3, as DNA: TGTGCCAGCAGTACCCCGGGACTAGCGGTTGAGCAGTTCTTC. Looking up the rest from reference TRBV28 and TRBJ2-1 gives the full variable domain: DVKVTQSSRYLVKRTGEKVFLECVQDMDHENMFWYRQDPGLGLRLIYFSYDVKMKEKGDIPEGYSVSREKKERFSLILESASTNQTSMYLCASSTPGLAVEQFFGPGTRLTVL.

The rearrangement joins TRBV5-4 to TRBJ2-5; TRBD1 is a possible D gene (5 bases). The ends were cut back, 1 base at V and 4 bases at J, with 8 bases in the middle. The CDR3 runs to 13 residues. Germline assignment: CDR1 SGHNT and CDR2 YYREEE (reference sequence). The chain's CDR3 is CASSLRGSETQYF. Here the CDR3 DNA reads TGTGCCAGCAGCTTGAGGGGTTCAGAGACCCAGTACTTC.

The CDR3 DNA reads as TGTGCCAGCAGCAGGTCCGGGACACGGGCAGGTGGCTACACCTTC. This gives the protein CASSRSGTRAGGYTF. The chain links TRBV5-6 to TRBJ1-2, with a tentative D call TRBD1 (6 bases). The CDR3 runs 15 residues. V dropped 4 bases and J dropped 7 bases, with 20 bases sitting between them. From germline, CDR1 is SGHDT and CDR2 YYEEEE.

The chain employs TRBV4-1 and TRBJ2-1; maybe TRBD2 (5 bases). Germline-derived CDR1 and CDR2 are MGHRA and YSYEKL. The CDR3 runs to 13 residues. V lost 7 bases to trimming and J lost 3 bases, with 10 bases between them. CDR3 coding DNA: TGCGCCAGCATAGGGAGCGGCTACAATGAGCAGTTCTTC. This gives the protein CASIGSGYNEQFF.

The V and J genes are TRBV6-2 or TRBV6-3 and TRBJ2-1; 8 nucleotides line up with TRBD2. The CDR3 runs 18 residues. Germline loops: CDR1 MNHEY, CDR2 SVGEGT. Germline trimming cut 2 bases from V and 0 bases from J; bases unmatched to any gene: 9. CDR3 DNA sequence: TGTGCCAGCAGTTACGACCCACGGGGGGGCCGCTCCTACAATGAGCAGTTCTTC. Residues: CASSYDPRGGRSYNEQFF.

The V and J genes are TRBV10-2 and TRBJ2-7; 15 bases map to TRBD2. CDR3 size: 16 residues. CDR1 is WSHSY, CDR2 SAAADI, per germline. V lost 4 bases and J lost 3; bases outside the gene matches: 4. The CDR3 reads CASSVGTSGRFYEQYF. The CDR3 DNA reads as TGCGCCAGCAGTGTGGGGACTAGCGGGAGGTTCTACGAGCAGTACTTC.

CDR3 amino acids: CASSSTGFGTEAFF. CDR3 nucleotides: TGTGCCAGCAGCTCGACAGGTTTCGGGACTGAAGCTTTCTTT. The V and J genes are TRBV5-6 and TRBJ1-1, with D maybe TRBD1 (6 bases). The CDR3 extends over 14 amino acids. Between the trimmed V and J ends, which lost 3 bases and 5 bases, there was a span of 14 bases. Per the germline V gene, CDR1 is SGHDT and CDR2 is YYEEEE.

The V and J genes are TRBV9 and TRBJ1-1; a possible D gene is TRBD1 (6 bases). The CDR3 has 14 amino acids. Germline lookup yields CDR1 SGDLS and CDR2 YYNGEE. The V end lost 0 bases, the J end lost 5 bases, and 11 bases lay between the germline ends. DNA for the CDR3: TGTGCCAGCAGCGTAGTGGAAAGGGGGACTGAAGCTTTCTTT. Translating gives CASSVVERGTEAFF. The variable domain in full, completed from reference TRBV9 and TRBJ1-1, reads DSGVTQTPKHLITATGQRVTLRCSPRSGDLSVYWYQQSLDQGLQFLIQYYNGEERAKGNILERFSAQQFPDLHSELNLSSLELGDSALYFCASSVVERGTEAFFGQGTRLTVV.

This clone was seen once. The rearrangement joins TRBV10-2 to TRBJ2-7; 9 nucleotides line up with TRBD1. CDR1 and CDR2 (germline): WSHSY, SAAADI. The CDR3 has 15 residues. V lost 5 bases to trimming and J lost 3 bases; unmatched junction nucleotides: 8. The CDR3 DNA is TGCGCCAGCAGTTTCATACAGGGGGCAGACTACGAGCAGTACTTC. This gives the protein CASSFIQGADYEQYF.

The chain carries TRBV5-6 and TRBJ2-3; 7 bases align to TRBD1. CDR1 is SGHDT, CDR2 YYEEEE, per germline. The CDR3 consists of 17 residues. J was trimmed by 0 bases and V by 4 bases; bases with no gene match: 11. DNA of the CDR3: TGTGCCAGCAGCCACCGGACAGGCCGAACCAGCACAGATACGCAGTATTTT. This translates into CASSHRTGRTSTDTQYF.

The chain combines TRBV27 with TRBJ2-5; D is uncertain. The CDR3 length is 9 residues. Germline CDR1 MNHEY, CDR2 SMNVEV (reference sequence). The germline V and J ends were trimmed by 7 bases and 6 bases, with 3 bases remaining between them. The DNA for the CDR3 is TGTGCCAGCACAAAGACCCAGTACTTC. Translated, it gives CASTKTQYF.